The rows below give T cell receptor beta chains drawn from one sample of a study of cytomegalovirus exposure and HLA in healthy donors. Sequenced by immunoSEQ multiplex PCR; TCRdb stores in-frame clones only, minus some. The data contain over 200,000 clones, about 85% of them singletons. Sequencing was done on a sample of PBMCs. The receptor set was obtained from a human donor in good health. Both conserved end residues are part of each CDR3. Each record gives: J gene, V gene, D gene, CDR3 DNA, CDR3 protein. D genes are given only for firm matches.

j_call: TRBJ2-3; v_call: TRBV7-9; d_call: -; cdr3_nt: TGTTCCAGCAGCCCCGGGGGAGATACGCAGTATTTT; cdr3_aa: CSSSPGGDTQYF
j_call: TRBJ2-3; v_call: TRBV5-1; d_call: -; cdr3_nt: TGCGCCAGCAGCTTGGATAGCGGACGGACAGATACGCAGTATTTT; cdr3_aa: CASSLDSGRTDTQYF
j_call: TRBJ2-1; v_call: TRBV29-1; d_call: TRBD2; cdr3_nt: TGCAGCGCCTCGACTAGCGGGAGCGGGAATGAGCAGTTCTTC; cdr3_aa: CSASTSGSGNEQFF
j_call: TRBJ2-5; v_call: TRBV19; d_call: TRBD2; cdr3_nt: TGTGCCAGTACCGAGACTAGCGGGAGGTGGGAGACCCAGTACTTC; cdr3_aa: CASTETSGRWETQYF
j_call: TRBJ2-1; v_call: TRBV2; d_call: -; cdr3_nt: TGTGCCAGCAGCGAACGCCCGGGGGCCTACAATGAGCAGTTCTTC; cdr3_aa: CASSERPGAYNEQFF
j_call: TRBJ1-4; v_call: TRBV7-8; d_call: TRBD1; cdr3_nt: TGTGCCAGCAACTTACAGGGGCAAAGGGATGAAAAACTGTTTTTT; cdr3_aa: CASNLQGQRDEKLFF
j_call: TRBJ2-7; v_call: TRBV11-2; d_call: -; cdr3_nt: TGTGCCAGCAGCTTTTCAGGGGAATACGGGCAGTACTTC; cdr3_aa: CASSFSGEYGQYF
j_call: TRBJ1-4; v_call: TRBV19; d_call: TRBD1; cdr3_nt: TGTGCCAGTAGTGCCCACAGGGGTACTAATGAAAAACTGTTTTTT; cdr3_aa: CASSAHRGTNEKLFF
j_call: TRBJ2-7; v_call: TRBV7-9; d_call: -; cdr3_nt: TGTGCCAGCAGCTTATGGCGGGACCTCGGCGAGCAGTACTTC; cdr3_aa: CASSLWRDLGEQYF
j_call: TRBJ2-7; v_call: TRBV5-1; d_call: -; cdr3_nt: TGCGCCAGCAGCCTGGCCTGGGGAGTCGAGCAGTACTTC; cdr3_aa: CASSLAWGVEQYF